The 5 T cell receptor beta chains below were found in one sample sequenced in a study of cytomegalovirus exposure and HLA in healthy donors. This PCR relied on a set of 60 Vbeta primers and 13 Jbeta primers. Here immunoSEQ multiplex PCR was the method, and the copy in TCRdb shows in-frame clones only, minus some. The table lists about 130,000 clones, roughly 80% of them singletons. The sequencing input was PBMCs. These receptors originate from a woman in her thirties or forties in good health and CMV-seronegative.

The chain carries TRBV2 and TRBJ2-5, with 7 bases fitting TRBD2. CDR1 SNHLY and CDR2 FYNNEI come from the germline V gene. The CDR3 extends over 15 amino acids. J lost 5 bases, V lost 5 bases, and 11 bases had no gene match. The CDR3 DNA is TGTGCCAGCAGTACCGACGCCCAGGGAGGGGAGACCCAGTACTTC. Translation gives CASSTDAQGGETQYF.

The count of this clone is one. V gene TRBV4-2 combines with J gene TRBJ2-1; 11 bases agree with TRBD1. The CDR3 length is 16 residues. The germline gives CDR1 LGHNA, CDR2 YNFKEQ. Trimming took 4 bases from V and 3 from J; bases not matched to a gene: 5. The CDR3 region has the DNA TGTGCCAGCAGCCGGCGGGGACAGGGGGGCTACAATGAGCAGTTCTTC. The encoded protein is CASSRRGQGGYNEQFF.

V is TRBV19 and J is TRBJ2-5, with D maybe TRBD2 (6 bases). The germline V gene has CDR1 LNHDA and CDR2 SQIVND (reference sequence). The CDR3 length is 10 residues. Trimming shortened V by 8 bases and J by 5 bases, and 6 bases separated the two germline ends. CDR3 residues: CASGGETQYF. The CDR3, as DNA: TGTGCCAGTGGGGGGGAGACCCAGTACTTC.

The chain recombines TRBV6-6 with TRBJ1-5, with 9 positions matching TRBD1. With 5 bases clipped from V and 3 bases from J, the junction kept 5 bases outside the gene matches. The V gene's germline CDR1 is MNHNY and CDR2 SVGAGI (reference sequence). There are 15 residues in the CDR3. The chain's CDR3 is CASSKDRGHNQPQHF. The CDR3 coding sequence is TGTGCCAGCAGTAAGGACAGGGGTCACAATCAGCCCCAGCATTTT.

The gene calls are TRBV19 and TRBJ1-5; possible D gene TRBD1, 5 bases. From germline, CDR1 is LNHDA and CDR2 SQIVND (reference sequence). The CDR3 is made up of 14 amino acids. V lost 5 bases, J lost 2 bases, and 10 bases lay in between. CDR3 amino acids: CASSQVTGNQPQHF. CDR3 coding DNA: TGTGCCAGTAGTCAAGTGACAGGCAATCAGCCCCAGCATTTT.